This T cell receptor (beta chain) was retrieved from a study of T-cell reconstitution after alpha-beta-depleted transplantation in children. Trimming shortened V by 3 bases and J by 1 base, and 22 bases separated the two germline ends. Germline CDR1 reads SGHDT; CDR2 reads YYEEEE. CDR3 length equals 19 residues. This clonotype was counted many times. The TCRbeta library incorporated unique molecular identifiers. TCRdb ran MiXCR on the PCR reads and lists one entry per CDR3 protein. Of hundreds of thousands of distinct CDR3 sequences in the sample, roughly a tenth were seen once. The input for sequencing was PBMCs from the stem cell graft donor, taken from the stem cell graft. V is TRBV5-6 and J is TRBJ2-2; D is possibly TRBD1 (6 bases). The receptor was isolated from a human donor who donated a stem cell graft to a child with acute myeloid leukemia. As DNA, the CDR3 is TGTGCCAGCAGCTGGCGGGCCCAAACAGGGAGAGTGAACACCGGGGAGCTGTTTTTT. This codes for CASSWRAQTGRVNTGELFF.